One sample yielded the 12 T cell receptor beta chains listed below, sequenced in a study of early T cells in non-severe SARS-CoV-2 infection (dated by TCRdb to about 2021). Library preparation employed 5' RACE. The instrument was a NextSeq 500. TCRdb trimmed public reads at Q25 via fastp, called clones via MiXCR and kept in-frame beta chains. CDR3 protein sequences are deduplicated, and each keeps its most common genes and DNA. This sample gives about 23,000 distinct CDR3 sequences in total; roughly 5.3% of them show up just once. Clones ranked in the top ten supply 4% to 5.5% of the sample. The specimen was whole blood. The receptors originated from an adult who was a healthcare worker with PCR-confirmed SARS-CoV-2 infection or an uninfected control (not recorded which).

This clonotype was seen ten or more times. The J gene is TRBJ1-4, the V gene TRBV6-2 or TRBV6-3; 7 bases agree with TRBD1. Trimming at V came to 2 bases and at J to 6 bases, leaving 6 bases not matched to a gene. Germline V gene lookup returns CDR1 MNHEY and CDR2 SVGEGT. The CDR3 is 15 residues long. CDR3 in amino acids: CASSYDRQGDEKLFF. CDR3 coding DNA: TGTGCCAGCAGTTACGACCGACAGGGTGATGAAAAACTGTTTTTT.

The chain employs TRBV2 and TRBJ2-6, with 8 nucleotides matching TRBD1. The CDR3 has 15 residues. V trimming: 7 bases; J trimming: 2 bases; junction bases outside the gene matches: 4. Germline CDR1 reads SNHLY; CDR2 reads FYNNEI. DNA of the CDR3: TGTGCCAGCATGGACAGGGTGACTGGGGCCAACGTCCTGACTTTC. This sequence encodes CASMDRVTGANVLTF.

This clonotype occurred many times. The chain is built from TRBV20-1 and TRBJ2-7, with D maybe TRBD1 (5 bases). The CDR3 runs to 13 residues. In germline, CDR1 is DFQATT, CDR2 SNEGSKA (reference sequence). With 4 bases removed from V and 2 bases from J, the gap between germline ends came to 12 bases. CDR3 amino acids: CSAKGPRTYEQYF. CDR3 coding DNA: TGCAGTGCTAAGGGGCCGCGCACCTACGAGCAGTACTTC.

In this sample, this clonotype turned up many times. The J gene is TRBJ1-6, the V gene TRBV28; unclear D gene. Germline CDR1 and CDR2: MDHEN and SYDVKM. This CDR3 has 18 residues. V gave up 1 base and J gave up 0 bases, with 13 bases separating them. CDR3 DNA: TGTGCCAGCAGTTTATATGCTGGGTCTAGCTCCTATAATTCACCCCTCCACTTT. Translated, it gives CASSLYAGSSSYNSPLHF.

This clonotype was observed a few times. This rearrangement joins TRBV7-6 to TRBJ2-1; 8 nucleotides agree with TRBD1. V lost 3 bases to trimming and J lost 0 bases; unmatched junction nucleotides: 4. This CDR3 has 16 residues. Germline assignment: CDR1 SGHVS and CDR2 FNYEAQ. CDR3 loop: CASSLGQDSSYNEQFF. CDR3 bases: TGTGCCAGCAGCTTGGGACAGGACAGCTCCTACAATGAGCAGTTCTTC. Drawing the rest from reference TRBV7-6 and TRBJ2-1, the complete variable domain is GAGVSQSPRYKVTKRGQDVALRCDPISGHVSLYWYRQALGQGPEFLTYFNYEAQQDKSGLPNDRFSAERPEGSISTLTIQRTEQRDSAMYRCASSLGQDSSYNEQFFGPGTRLTVL.

A few counts support this clonotype. This chain links TRBV25-1 with TRBJ2-7; unclear D gene. Germline CDR1 and CDR2: MGHDK and SYGVNS. This CDR3 is 12 amino acids long. V was shortened by 5 bases and J by 6 bases, with 11 bases between the two germline ends. This CDR3 reads CASSIHTGEQYF. The DNA for the CDR3 is TGTGCCAGCAGTATCCACACGGGCGAGCAGTACTTC.

This clonotype was counted between two and nine times. V is TRBV20-1 and J is TRBJ2-1; TRBD2 aligns across 7 bases. This CDR3 is 13 amino acids long. Per the germline V gene, CDR1 is DFQATT and CDR2 is SNEGSKA (reference sequence). Germline trimming cut 7 bases from V and 3 bases from J; bases unmatched to any gene: 6. CDR3 DNA: TGCAGTGTGGACTGGGGGGGCTACAATGAGCAGTTCTTC. It yields the protein CSVDWGGYNEQFF.

The chain combines TRBV18 with TRBJ1-2; a possible D gene is TRBD1 (6 bases). The CDR3 has 12 residues. The V and J ends lost 3 bases and 6 bases respectively, with 8 bases between them. CDR1 is KGHSH, CDR2 LQKENI, per germline. The CDR3 DNA reads TGTGCCAGCTCACCTAACAGGGATGGCTACACCTTC. This translates into CASSPNRDGYTF.

This clonotype has a count of ten or more. The chain couples TRBV28 to TRBJ2-4, with a possible D match to TRBD2 (6 bases). The CDR3 sequence is 12 residues long. Germline values: CDR1 MDHEN, CDR2 SYDVKM. V dropped 4 bases and J dropped 8 bases, with 9 bases sitting between them. The CDR3 DNA reads TGTGCCAGCAGTTCGGGGGACGACATTCAGTACTTC. Its translation: CASSSGDDIQYF.

By sample share, this clonotype is medium-sized (0.01 to 0.1%). V usage is TRBV6-1 and J usage is TRBJ1-5, with TRBD1 matching 8 bases. Trimming cost V 8 bases and J 6 bases; bases outside gene matches: 3. CDR3 length: 12 amino acids. Per germline, CDR1 MNHNS and CDR2 SASEGT. CDR3 residues: CASAGGPQPQHF. In nucleotides, the CDR3 is TGTGCCAGCGCAGGGGGCCCTCAGCCCCAGCATTTT.

This clonotype has just a few counts. This chain connects TRBV11-2 to TRBJ1-1; no clear D. The CDR3 runs to 13 residues. V shed 3 bases and J shed 2 bases, with 7 bases lying between them. The germline CDR1 and CDR2 sequences are SGHAT and FQNNGV. The CDR3 is CASSFGENTEAFF. As DNA, the CDR3 is TGTGCCAGCAGCTTTGGAGAAAACACTGAAGCTTTCTTT.

This clonotype occurred many times. The genes are TRBV29-1 and TRBJ1-1, with 7 nucleotides matching TRBD1. The CDR3 extends over 13 amino acids. Germline values: CDR1 SQVTM, CDR2 ANQGSEA. V lost 1 base and J lost 2; bases outside the gene matches: 1. In DNA, the CDR3 is TGCAGCGTTGAAGGACAGGGCAACACTGAAGCTTTCTTT. This encodes CSVEGQGNTEAFF.